This TCR beta chain came from a study of T cell responses to AZD1222 COVID-19 vaccine. Across the whole study: Investigators merged groups given second doses at roughly 4 or roughly 12 weeks.

The table came from immunoSEQ multiplex PCR; TCRdb's copy has only in-frame clones and leaves some out. The sample includes roughly 160,000 clones, roughly 92% of them seen just once. V was clipped by 7 bases and J by 4 bases, with 12 bases between them. Germline V gene data show CDR1 as ENHRY and CDR2 as SYGVKD. This CDR3 is built from 13 residues. This specimen was peripheral blood, taken on day 0 of AZD1222 vaccination. The receptor was isolated from an adult in good health. V is TRBV10-3 and J is TRBJ2-3; D may be TRBD1 (5 bases). CDR3 coding DNA: TGTGCCATCATGGGGCCCTTGGCAGATACGCAGTATTTT. Protein product: CAIMGPLADTQYF.